The subject of this entry is one T cell receptor (beta chain). Researchers made TCR beta libraries by using iRepertoire HTBI primers and running Arm-PCR on CDR3 regions. In the original workflow: Sequenced samples collectively carried under 75 TRBV and roughly 15 TRBJ segments. MiXCR, applied by TCRdb to the multiplex PCR reads, yields one record per CDR3 protein. In this record, the V and J calls reflect TCRdb's handling and not the investigators' own analysis. Here the sample spans under 250,000 distinct CDR3 sequences, around 21% being singletons. This sample is drawn from a study of regulatory T cells in long-lasting Graves disease. Looking at the study overall: Newly diagnosed Graves' patients had under 3 months of antithyroid drugs.

Time point here: newly diagnosed GD, antithyroid drugs for less than 3 months. PBMCs provided the RNA from which the TCR library was made. Peripheral blood, about 9 milliliters of it, was drawn into EDTA tubes. V shed 4 bases and J shed 0 bases, with 8 bases lying between them. Germline V gives CDR1 SGHKS, CDR2 YYEKEE (reference sequence). The length of the CDR3 is 15 residues. The receptor was derived from a female donor with Graves disease. The specimen comprised peripheral blood mononuclear cells (PBMCs), sampled at new diagnosis, from a patient treated with antithyroid drugs. The chain recombines TRBV5-5 with TRBJ2-6; no clear D gene. CDR3 bases: TGTGCCAGCAGCCCCGGAATCTCTGGGGCCAACGTCCTGACTTTC. It encodes CASSPGISGANVLTF.